The 20 T cell receptor beta chains below were found in one sample sequenced in a study of PD-L1 blockade in urothelial cancer. Sequencing was performed with immunoSEQ multiplex PCR; in TCRdb, only in-frame clones are kept and a portion is missing. Seen here are some 25,000 clones, roughly 83% observed once, and the top ten hold approximately 9.9%. The sequencing used PBMCs, collected around atezolizumab (anti-PD-L1) treatment. The source of these receptors is a man between 70 and 80 years old with urothelial cancer.

The J gene is TRBJ1-2, the V gene TRBV6-6; 7 nucleotides align to TRBD1. This CDR3 contains 15 residues. Germline values: CDR1 MNHNY, CDR2 SVGAGI (reference sequence). V was pared by 2 bases and J by 6 bases, with 9 bases of the junction left unmatched. The CDR3 DNA follows: TGTGCCAGCAGTTACCTCGGAACAGGGGAGGATGGCTACACCTTC. Protein product: CASSYLGTGEDGYTF.

The V and J genes are TRBV11-2 and TRBJ2-3; no firm D call. Germline CDR1 is SGHAT and CDR2 is FQNNGV. V was clipped by 3 bases and J by 6 bases, with 4 bases between them. This CDR3 is 11 amino acids long. CDR3 DNA sequence: TGTGCCAGCAGCTTCGGTGATACGCAGTATTTT. Protein: CASSFGDTQYF.

The chain uses TRBV2 and TRBJ1-1; TRBD1 matches 8 bases. V lost 10 bases, J lost 0 bases, and 19 bases stayed unmatched. The CDR3 spans 18 residues. The germline CDR1 and CDR2 sequences are SNHLY and FYNNEI. CDR3 region: CAIQLKSGGGPLNTEAFF. CDR3 bases: TGTGCCATCCAGCTTAAGTCAGGGGGCGGCCCATTGAACACTGAAGCTTTCTTT.

The gene calls are TRBV30 and TRBJ2-7; unclear D gene. Trimming cost V 4 bases and J 0 bases, with 10 bases left between them. Looked up from germline, CDR1 is GTSNPN and CDR2 is SVGIG (reference sequence). The CDR3 contains 13 residues. The CDR3 bases are TGTGCCTGGAAGTTCCCGAGCTCCTACGAGCAGTACTTC. It translates to CAWKFPSSYEQYF. The full variable domain, its missing parts supplied by reference TRBV30 and TRBJ2-7, is SQTIHQWPATLVQPVGSPLSLECTVEGTSNPNLYWYRQAAGRGLQLLFYSVGIGQISSEVPQNLSASRPQDRQFILSSKKLLLSDSGFYLCAWKFPSSYEQYFGPGTRLTVT.

The CDR3 reads CASSVRSLPRGGSSYNEQFF. CDR3 bases: TGTGCCAGCAGCGTCCGGTCTCTACCCCGGGGGGGAAGCTCCTACAATGAGCAGTTCTTC. The rearrangement uses TRBV9 and TRBJ2-1; 8 nucleotides line up with TRBD2. With V trimmed by 2 bases and J by 0 bases, 16 bases remained unmatched. Germline assignment: CDR1 SGDLS and CDR2 YYNGEE. The CDR3 contains 20 residues.

The chain couples TRBV5-1 to TRBJ2-3; D is uncertain. Looked up from germline, CDR1 is SGHRS and CDR2 is YFSETQ. The CDR3 runs 15 residues. The V end lost 1 base, the J end lost 2 bases, and 11 bases lay between the germline ends. For the CDR3, the DNA is TGCGCCAGCAGCTTGAGCTACGCGTCCACAGATACGCAGTATTTT. Translating it yields CASSLSYASTDTQYF.

The chain carries TRBV11-2 and TRBJ2-7; TRBD2 matches 9 bases. V was clipped by 4 bases and J by 1 base; unmatched bases: 11. CDR1 is SGHAT and CDR2 is FQNNGV in the germline V gene. This CDR3 comprises 17 residues. Here the CDR3 DNA reads TGTGCCAGCAGCTCACTCCAAAGCGGGAGGTATTCCTACGAGCAGTACTTC. Residues: CASSSLQSGRYSYEQYF.

The rearrangement uses TRBV5-4 and TRBJ2-7; D is unclear. Trimming took off 0 bases at V and 4 bases at J, with 8 bases between the two ends. There are 13 residues in the CDR3. Germline V gene data show CDR1 as SGHNT and CDR2 as YYREEE (reference sequence). The CDR3 protein is CASSLAGPYEQYF. As DNA, the CDR3 is TGTGCCAGCAGCTTGGCGGGTCCATACGAGCAGTACTTC. The variable domain in full, completed from reference TRBV5-4 and TRBJ2-7, reads ETGVTQSPTHLIKTRGQQVTLRCSSQSGHNTVSWYQQALGQGPQFIFQYYREEENGRGNFPPRFSGLQFPNYSSELNVNALELDDSALYLCASSLAGPYEQYFGPGTRLTVT.

This chain joins TRBV7-3 and TRBJ2-1; 8 bases agree with TRBD2. Unmatched junction bases numbered 10, after V lost 5 bases and J lost 7 bases. This CDR3 has 15 amino acids. The germline CDR1 and CDR2 sequences are SGHTA and FQGTGA. As DNA, the CDR3 is TGTGCCAGCAGCCCGGGGGGGGCGTTTGGGAATGAGCAGTTCTTC. It translates to CASSPGGAFGNEQFF.

The CDR3 region is CASSYRTGVTDEQYF. In DNA, the CDR3 is TGTGCCAGCAGTTACAGGACAGGGGTCACCGACGAGCAGTACTTC. The chain combines TRBV6-6 with TRBJ2-7; 9 nucleotides match TRBD1. Germline V gene sequence: CDR1 MNHNY, CDR2 SVGAGI (reference sequence). CDR3 size: 15 residues. The ends lost 2 bases at V and 5 bases at J; junction bases unmatched: 7.

The rearrangement links TRBV7-9 to TRBJ1-1; D might be TRBD1 (6 bases). This CDR3 has 14 amino acids. The germline CDR1 and CDR2 sequences are SEHNR and FQNEAQ (reference sequence). V was cut by 6 bases and J by 2 bases, with 13 bases left in between. The CDR3, as DNA: TGTGCCAGCAGGGGGGCACGGTTTAACACTGAAGCTTTCTTT. Translation gives CASRGARFNTEAFF.

V gene TRBV25-1 combines with J gene TRBJ2-3; TRBD2 agrees at 7 bases. After removal of 5 bases from V and 0 bases from J, the junction contained 5 bases not matched to a gene. Germline V gene lookup returns CDR1 MGHDK and CDR2 SYGVNS. The CDR3 loop spans 15 amino acids. CDR3 bases: TGTGCCAGCAGTCCCGGGACTACTAGCACAGATACGCAGTATTTT. Its protein product is CASSPGTTSTDTQYF.

The rearrangement links TRBV5-1 to TRBJ1-3; D possibly corresponds to TRBD1 (5 bases). V gave up 4 bases and J gave up 4 bases, with 15 bases separating them. The CDR3 loop spans 15 amino acids. Germline values: CDR1 SGHRS, CDR2 YFSETQ. This chain's CDR3 is CASSPGPEGGNTIYF. As DNA, the CDR3 is TGCGCCAGCAGCCCGGGACCGGAGGGAGGAAACACCATATATTTT.

The J gene is TRBJ2-7, the V gene TRBV19, with D possibly being TRBD1 (6 bases). The CDR3 runs to 13 residues. CDR1 is LNHDA and CDR2 is SQIVND in the germline V gene (reference sequence). V dropped 3 bases and J dropped 3 bases, with 9 bases sitting between them. The CDR3 DNA follows: TGTGCCAGTAGTATTCAAGGGGGCTACGAGCAGTACTTC. Amino acids: CASSIQGGYEQYF. Supplemented by reference TRBV19 and TRBJ2-7, the full variable domain reads DGGITQSPKYLFRKEGQNVTLSCEQNLNHDAMYWYRQDPGQGLRLIYYSQIVNDFQKGDIAEGYSVSREKKESFPLTVTSAQKNPTAFYLCASSIQGGYEQYFGPGTRLTVT.

The chain links TRBV9 to TRBJ2-1; TRBD2 agrees at 7 bases. The CDR3 spans 15 residues. V shed 3 bases and J 3 bases; nucleotides not matched to a gene: 6. The V gene's germline CDR1 is SGDLS and CDR2 YYNGEE. Here the CDR3 DNA reads TGTGCCAGCAGCGCCGGGGAGGGCCTCTACAATGAGCAGTTCTTC. Residues: CASSAGEGLYNEQFF.

The chain joins TRBV6-1 to TRBJ1-4; D possibly corresponds to TRBD1 (5 bases). The CDR3 spans 13 residues. Germline CDR1 and CDR2: MNHNS and SASEGT. Trimming cost V 8 bases and J 4 bases, with 11 bases left between them. In nucleotides, the CDR3 is TGTGCCAGCCCGGACATCCATAATGAAAAACTGTTTTTT. Encoded protein: CASPDIHNEKLFF.

There are a few counts of this clone. This chain uses TRBV6-1 with TRBJ2-7, with D perhaps TRBD1 (5 bases). Deletions cut 7 bases from V and 3 bases from J, with 19 bases between. The CDR3 contains 15 residues. Germline CDR1 reads MNHNS; CDR2 reads SASEGT. The CDR3 nucleotides are TGTGCCAGCACCACTCCAGCAGGGCCGCACTACGAGCAGTACTTC. Its translation is CASTTPAGPHYEQYF.

This clone was observed a few times. The J gene is TRBJ1-1, the V gene TRBV4-1; 7 bases line up with TRBD1. The CDR3 spans 16 residues. The germline gives CDR1 MGHRA, CDR2 YSYEKL. V shed 1 base, J shed 1 base, and the junction held 6 bases outside the gene matches. CDR3 DNA sequence: TGCGCCAGCAGCCAAGGACAGGGCGGGACGAACACTGAAGCTTTCTTT. It translates to CASSQGQGGTNTEAFF.

The gene calls are TRBV28 and TRBJ2-7, with TRBD2 matching over 8 bases. Germline CDR1 reads MDHEN; CDR2 reads SYDVKM. The V and J ends lost 3 bases and 7 bases, in that order; junction bases with no gene match: 11. The CDR3 consists of 15 residues. CDR3 nucleotides: TGTGCCAGCAGTTTTCCCGGACTAGCTGCAGGTGAGCAGTACTTC. Protein: CASSFPGLAAGEQYF.

This CDR3 reads CASSRRLAALDTQYF. The CDR3 bases are TGTGCCAGCAGCCGTAGACTAGCGGCATTAGATACGCAGTATTTT. V is TRBV14 and J is TRBJ2-3, with 9 bases fitting TRBD2. The CDR3 runs to 15 residues. Germline V gives CDR1 SGHDN, CDR2 FVKESK. Germline trimming cut 4 bases from V and 5 bases from J; bases unmatched to any gene: 7.